A single sample gave rise to the 21 T cell receptor beta chains below, sequenced in a study of shared clonotypes between healthy human individuals. Sequenced by immunoSEQ multiplex PCR; TCRdb stores in-frame clones only, minus some. Of millions of clones listed, more than 90% are singletons. The sample was naive CD4+ T cells sorted from blood. This sample's subset: CD45RA+ positively selected. These receptors all stem from a man between 18 and 35 years old in good health.

V usage is TRBV2 and J usage is TRBJ2-7; 7 nucleotides agree with TRBD2. V was clipped by 2 bases and J by 2 bases; unmatched bases: 3. The CDR3 extends over 14 amino acids. The germline CDR1 and CDR2 sequences are SNHLY and FYNNEI. Here the CDR3 reads CASSERLAPYEQYF. The CDR3 coding sequence is TGTGCCAGCAGTGAAAGACTAGCTCCCTACGAGCAGTACTTC.

As concerns this clone: One end of the junction is discordant with germline, which a read error may explain. The CDR3 is CASSRTVQVF. The CDR3 nucleotides are TGTGCCAGCAGTCGGACAGTGCAGGTTTTT. V gene TRBV2 combines with J gene TRBJ1-4; D is possibly TRBD1 (6 bases). This CDR3 region has 10 residues. CDR1 and CDR2 from the germline V gene are SNHLY and FYNNEI. Variable domain in full (rest from reference TRBV2 and TRBJ1-4): EPEVTQTPSHQVTQMGQEVILRCVPISNHLYFYWYRQILGQKVEFLVSFYNNEISEKSEIFDDQFSVERPDGSNFTLKIRSTKLEDSAMYFCASSRTVQVFGSGTQLSVL.

The sample holds a few counts of this clone. The V and J genes are TRBV27 and TRBJ1-1, with D possibly matching TRBD1 (5 bases). The ends were cut back, 7 bases at V and 2 bases at J, with 14 bases in the middle. The CDR3 has 14 residues. Germline CDR1 and CDR2: MNHEY and SMNVEV (reference sequence). In nucleotides, the CDR3 is TGTGCCAGCACCACCGGGACGGTAAACACTGAAGCTTTCTTT. It specifies CASTTGTVNTEAFF.

The chain joins TRBV29-1 to TRBJ1-5, with TRBD1 as a possible D gene (6 bases). From germline, CDR1 is SQVTM and CDR2 ANQGSEA. This CDR3 is built from 15 residues. V lost 8 bases, J lost 1 base, and 18 bases lay in between. CDR3 nucleotide sequence: TGCAGCTACCCCCTGGGTCAGGGGAGCAATCAGCCCCAGCATTTT. This gives the protein CSYPLGQGSNQPQHF.

This chain uses TRBV30 with TRBJ2-7, with TRBD2 matching 7 bases. There are 13 residues in the CDR3. Germline V gene lookup returns CDR1 GTSNPN and CDR2 SVGIG (reference sequence). V dropped 1 base and J dropped 4; count of bases not matched to a gene: 4. The CDR3 sequence is CAWSAGGRYEQYF. The DNA for the CDR3 is TGTGCCTGGAGTGCGGGAGGTCGGTACGAGCAGTACTTC.

The chain recombines TRBV7-2 with TRBJ2-7; 7 bases fit TRBD2. V was pared by 6 bases and J by 3 bases, with 5 bases of the junction left unmatched. The CDR3 runs 13 residues. Germline values: CDR1 SGHTA, CDR2 FQGNSA. CDR3 amino acids: CASRQTGGYEQYF. The CDR3 DNA follows: TGTGCCAGCAGACAGACGGGGGGCTACGAGCAGTACTTC.

The chain joins TRBV10-3 to TRBJ2-1, with D perhaps matching TRBD1 (7 bases). Trimming stripped 7 bases from V and 7 bases from J, with 11 bases between. Germline lookup yields CDR1 ENHRY and CDR2 SYGVKD. The CDR3 has 12 amino acids. The CDR3 loop is CAITAGGNEQFF. DNA of the CDR3: TGTGCCATCACGGCAGGGGGGAATGAGCAGTTCTTC.

This rearrangement joins TRBV10-3 to TRBJ2-1; maybe TRBD1 (6 bases). Deletions cut 10 bases from V and 9 bases from J, with 22 bases between. The CDR3 extends over 14 amino acids. CDR1 is ENHRY, CDR2 SYGVKD, per germline. DNA for the CDR3: TGTGCCACTCACGGGGCGGAGACACAGGGTGAGCAGTTCTTC. Its translation: CATHGAETQGEQFF.

The chain joins TRBV12-2 to TRBJ1-6. TRBV12-2 is a documented pseudogene. This CDR3 has 14 amino acids. CDR3 sequence (DNA): TGTGCAAGTCGCTTAGCTCTCGGATATTCACCCCTCCACTTT. It is translated as CASRLALGYSPLHF.

V usage is TRBV6-5 and J usage is TRBJ2-2; D assignment may be TRBD1 or TRBD2 (5 bases each). The germline V gene encodes CDR1 MNHEY and CDR2 SVGAGI. There are 15 residues in the CDR3. V was pared by 6 bases and J by 1 base, with 12 bases between. CDR3 DNA: TGTGCCAGCAGGCCGGGACGGCAGAACACCGGGGAGCTGTTTTTT. It specifies CASRPGRQNTGELFF.

The rearrangement joins TRBV9 to TRBJ2-1; possibly TRBD1 for D (5 bases). Germline lookup yields CDR1 SGDLS and CDR2 YYNGEE. Between the trimmed V and J ends, which lost 10 bases and 11 bases, there was a span of 19 bases. The CDR3 length is 12 residues. The CDR3 DNA is TGTGCCGAGAAAAACAGACAGTCCAAGCAGTTCTTC. This sequence encodes CAEKNRQSKQFF.

The table lists this clone with a count of one. The chain couples TRBV6-1 to TRBJ2-1; a possible D gene is TRBD1 (6 bases). Trimming stripped 5 bases from V and 7 bases from J, with 18 bases between. CDR3 length equals 15 residues. Looked up from germline, CDR1 is MNHNS and CDR2 is SASEGT. DNA for the CDR3: TGTGCCAGCAGTCCTCGTGGGGCAGGGGAGAATGAGCAGTTCTTC. Translation gives CASSPRGAGENEQFF.

Comment on this clone: Mismatch with germline at one junction end may stem from a read error. The chain carries TRBV4-1 and TRBJ2-7; 9 bases fit TRBD1. Germline CDR1 reads MGHRA; CDR2 reads YSYEKL. The CDR3 consists of 15 residues. The CDR3 region has the DNA TGCGCCAGCAGCGCACCCGGGACAGGGCGCTACGGGCAGTACTTC. This translates into CASSAPGTGRYGQYF.

The chain couples TRBV28 to TRBJ1-5, with 8 nucleotides matching TRBD1. J lost 7 bases, V lost 6 bases, and 11 bases had no gene match. This CDR3 has 15 residues. Germline V gene lookup returns CDR1 MDHEN and CDR2 SYDVKM. CDR3 sequence (DNA): TGTGCCAGCAGCCCTGTTGGACAGGGCGGACAGCCCCAGCATTTT. Translating it yields CASSPVGQGGQPQHF. The whole variable domain, remainder taken from reference TRBV28 and TRBJ1-5, is DVKVTQSSRYLVKRTGEKVFLECVQDMDHENMFWYRQDPGLGLRLIYFSYDVKMKEKGDIPEGYSVSREKKERFSLILESASTNQTSMYLCASSPVGQGGQPQHFGDGTRLSIL.

The gene calls are TRBV9 and TRBJ2-1; the D gene is possibly TRBD2 (5 bases). CDR1 SGDLS and CDR2 YYNGEE come from the germline V gene. Deletions cut 3 bases from V and 14 bases from J, with 18 bases between. The CDR3 covers 13 residues. CDR3 amino acids: CASSAGSVQREFF. CDR3 sequence (DNA): TGTGCCAGCAGCGCAGGCTCCGTCCAGAGGGAGTTCTTC.

This clone has just a few counts. Other DNA sequences in the same sample also yield this CDR3. The V call is TRBV5-1, the J call TRBJ2-1, with TRBD2 matching 7 bases. CDR1 is SGHRS, CDR2 YFSETQ, per germline. Germline trimming cut 0 bases from V and 4 bases from J; bases unmatched to any gene: 4. CDR3 length: 15 amino acids. As DNA, the CDR3 is TGCGCCAGCAGCTTGGGGCTAGCGGATTACAATGAGCAGTTCTTC. Protein: CASSLGLADYNEQFF.

This clone has just a few counts. The J gene is TRBJ1-5, the V gene TRBV6-1; no firm D call. CDR3 length: 13 residues. The V gene's germline CDR1 is MNHNS and CDR2 SASEGT. The V end was cut by 2 bases, the J end by 6 bases, with 8 bases between. Here the CDR3 reads CASSETSFQPQHF. The CDR3, as DNA: TGTGCCAGCAGTGAAACGAGTTTTCAGCCCCAGCATTTT.

This chain connects TRBV7-8 to TRBJ2-7; 9 bases are a match to TRBD1. V shed 1 base, J shed 2 bases, and the junction held 3 bases outside the gene matches. Germline V CDR1 and CDR2: SGHVS, FQNEAQ. The CDR3 has 15 residues. The CDR3 nucleotides read TGTGCCAGCAGCTTAGTCCGGGACAGGGCCTACGAGCAGTACTTC. Its protein product is CASSLVRDRAYEQYF.

V gene TRBV30 combines with J gene TRBJ2-5; perhaps TRBD2 as D (7 bases). Trimming took off 8 bases at V and 5 bases at J, with 18 bases between the two ends. CDR3 length: 13 amino acids. Germline lookup yields CDR1 GTSNPN and CDR2 SVGIG (reference sequence). The CDR3 reads CAPRGRGQETQYF. The CDR3 DNA reads as TGTGCCCCTCGCGGGAGAGGACAGGAGACCCAGTACTTC. Using reference TRBV30 and TRBJ2-5 for the parts outside the CDR3, the full variable domain is SQTIHQWPATLVQPVGSPLSLECTVEGTSNPNLYWYRQAAGRGLQLLFYSVGIGQISSEVPQNLSASRPQDRQFILSSKKLLLSDSGFYLCAPRGRGQETQYFGPGTRLLVL.

The chain links TRBV6-1 to TRBJ1-1; a weak D match, TRBD1 (5 bases). There are 16 residues in the CDR3. CDR1 is MNHNS and CDR2 is SASEGT in the germline V gene. Between the trimmed V and J ends, which lost 2 bases and 0 bases, there was a span of 13 bases. CDR3 coding DNA: TGTGCCAGCAGTGAACCCCTAGGGGCTATGAACACTGAAGCTTTCTTT. It codes for CASSEPLGAMNTEAFF.

The V call is TRBV7-2, the J call TRBJ2-2; 9 bases fit TRBD2. V was pared by 3 bases and J by 1 base, with 6 bases of the junction left unmatched. This CDR3 has 17 residues. In germline, CDR1 is SGHTA, CDR2 FQGNSA. The CDR3 DNA sequence: TGTGCCAGCAGCTTTGCGGGGGGGCAACGGAACACCGGGGAGCTGTTTTTT. Translating it yields CASSFAGGQRNTGELFF.